The entry below describes one T cell receptor beta chain. What it binds is unknown. It is unclear where the CDR3 begins or ends on the DNA, so no DNA is shown, and the CDR3 is as TCRdb lists it. Profiling of TCR beta VDJ combinations and CDR3 sequences used genomic DNA as template. TCRdb itself ran the reads through MiXCR, one entry per CDR3 protein. The data show hundreds of thousands of distinct CDR3 sequences, with 55% to 75% seen just once and 4% held by the top ten. The data belong to a study of CD8+CD57+ T cells in acquired aplastic anemia. The V gene's germline CDR1 is SEHNR and CDR2 FQNEAQ (reference sequence). Both ends counted, the CDR3 spans 14 residues. Study outcomes and limitations: A significant difference in CD8+ Simpson's diversity between patients and controls was not found. Researchers report that twenty-nine CD8+ CDR3 sequences appeared in both patients and controls.

V usage is TRBV7-9 and J usage is TRBJ1-2; the table assigns TRBD1, which was not confirmed against the DNA. Sequencing input: sorted CD4+, CD8+, or CD8+CD57+ T cells (not recorded which) from PBMCs. This TCR was sampled from a human donor in good health, serving as a control. The CDR3 loop reads CASSPGDTQYFGPF.